The subject of this entry is one T cell receptor (beta chain). Its antigen is still unknown. The protocol was immunoSEQ multiplex PCR, while the TCRdb copy is restricted to in-frame clones and leaves out a portion. The sample holds under 15,000 clones; roughly 93% are singletons and the top ten take 4% to 5.5%. Germline assignment: CDR1 LNHDA and CDR2 SQIVND (reference sequence). V gave up 6 bases and J gave up 1 base, with 2 bases separating them. CDR3 size: 11 residues. The data were taken from a study of graft-versus-host responses after intestinal transplantation. Findings and caveats of the study: High graft-versus-host to host-versus-graft clonal ratios were seen in allografts of patients with graft-donor T cell macrochimerism.

The chain uses TRBV19 and TRBJ2-3, with D hard to call. This specimen consisted of PBMCs, obtained 1032 days after intestinal transplantation. This TCR came from a human patient who received an intestinal transplant, so some T cells may come from the graft donor. The CDR3 bases are TGTGCCAGTAGGGGCACAGATACGCAGTATTTT. Translated, it gives CASRGTDTQYF.